This T cell receptor beta chain was sequenced for a study of T-cell memory formation after mild COVID-19. This CDR3 has 15 amino acids. The germline gives CDR1 SQVTM, CDR2 ANQGSEA. Trimming pared 3 bases from V and 1 base from J, leaving 15 bases between. Study-level findings and limits: CD4+ clones that contracted lay mainly in CM and EM; CD8+ ones lay in EMRA. Within pre-infection memory, some responding clones were found, suggesting cross-reactive memory joined. The second-wave clones peaking on day 37 were not confirmed as SARS-CoV-2-specific. Later expanders leaned CD4+, whereas clones that contracted between day 15 and 85 were balanced CD4/CD8.

Concerning this clonotype: As yet, its antigen is unknown.

TCRdb independently ran MiXCR on the 5' RACE reads; one entry per CDR3 protein. The data hold fewer than 600,000 distinct CDR3 sequences, with about a fifth observed a single time. This receptor was obtained from an adult woman who had mild COVID-19 (a few samples of this study predate the infection). Cell type and time point are not known. The material sequenced was PBMCs or a T cell subset sorted from them (not recorded which). The chain recombines TRBV29-1 with TRBJ2-5; possible D gene TRBD1, 7 bases. The CDR3 coding sequence is TGCAGCGTTGAGGCGGGACAGTTCGGCCAAGAGACCCAGTACTTC. Protein product: CSVEAGQFGQETQYF.